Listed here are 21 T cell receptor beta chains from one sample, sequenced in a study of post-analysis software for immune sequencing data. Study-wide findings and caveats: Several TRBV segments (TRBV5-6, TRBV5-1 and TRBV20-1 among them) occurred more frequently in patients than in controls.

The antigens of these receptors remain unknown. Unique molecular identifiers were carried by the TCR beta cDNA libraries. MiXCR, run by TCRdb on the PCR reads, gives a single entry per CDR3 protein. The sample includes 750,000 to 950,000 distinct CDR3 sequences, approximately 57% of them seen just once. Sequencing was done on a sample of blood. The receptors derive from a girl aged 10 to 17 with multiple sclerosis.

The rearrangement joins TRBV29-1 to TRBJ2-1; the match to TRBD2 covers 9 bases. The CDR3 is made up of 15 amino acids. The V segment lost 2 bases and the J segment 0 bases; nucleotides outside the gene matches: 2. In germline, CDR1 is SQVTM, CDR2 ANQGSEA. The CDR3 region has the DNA TGCAGCGTTGAAAGGCGGGGGGGCTCCTACAATGAGCAGTTCTTC. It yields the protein CSVERRGGSYNEQFF.

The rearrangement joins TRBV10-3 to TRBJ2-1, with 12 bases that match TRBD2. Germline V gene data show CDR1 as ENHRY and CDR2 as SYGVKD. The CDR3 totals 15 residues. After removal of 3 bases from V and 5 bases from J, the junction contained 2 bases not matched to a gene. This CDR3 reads CAISDGLAGNNEQFF. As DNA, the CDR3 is TGTGCCATCAGTGATGGACTAGCGGGAAACAATGAGCAGTTCTTC.

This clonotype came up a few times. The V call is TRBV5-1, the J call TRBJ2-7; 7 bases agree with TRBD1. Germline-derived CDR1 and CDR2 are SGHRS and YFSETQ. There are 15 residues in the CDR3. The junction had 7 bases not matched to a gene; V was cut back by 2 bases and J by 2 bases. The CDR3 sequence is CASSLIAQGAYEQYF. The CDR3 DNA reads TGCGCCAGCAGCTTAATCGCTCAGGGGGCCTACGAGCAGTACTTC.

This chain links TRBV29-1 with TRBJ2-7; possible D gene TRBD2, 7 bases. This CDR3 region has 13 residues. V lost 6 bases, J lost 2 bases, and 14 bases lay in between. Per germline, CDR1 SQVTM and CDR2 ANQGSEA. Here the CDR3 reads CSVGGPGTYEQYF. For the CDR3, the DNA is TGCAGCGTCGGGGGGCCTGGTACCTACGAGCAGTACTTC.

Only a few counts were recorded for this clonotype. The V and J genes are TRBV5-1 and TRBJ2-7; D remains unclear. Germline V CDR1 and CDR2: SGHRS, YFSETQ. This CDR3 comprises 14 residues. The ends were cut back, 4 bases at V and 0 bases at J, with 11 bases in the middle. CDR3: CASSLLDSSYEQYF. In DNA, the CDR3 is TGCGCCAGCAGCCTTCTCGATAGCTCCTACGAGCAGTACTTC.

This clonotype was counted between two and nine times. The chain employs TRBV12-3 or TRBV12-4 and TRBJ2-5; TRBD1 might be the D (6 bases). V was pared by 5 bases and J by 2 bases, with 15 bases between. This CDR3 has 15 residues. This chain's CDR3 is CASSSVGTPQETQYF. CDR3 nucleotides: TGTGCCAGCAGTAGCGTCGGGACACCGCAAGAGACCCAGTACTTC.

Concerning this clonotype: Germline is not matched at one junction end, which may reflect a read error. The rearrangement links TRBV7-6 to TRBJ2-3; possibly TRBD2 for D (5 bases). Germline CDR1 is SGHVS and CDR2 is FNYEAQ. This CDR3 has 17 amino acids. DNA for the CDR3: TGTGCCAGCAGCTTAGAGGTAGAGAGGGAAGGCTCAGATGCGCAGTATTTT. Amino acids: CASSLEVEREGSDAQYF.

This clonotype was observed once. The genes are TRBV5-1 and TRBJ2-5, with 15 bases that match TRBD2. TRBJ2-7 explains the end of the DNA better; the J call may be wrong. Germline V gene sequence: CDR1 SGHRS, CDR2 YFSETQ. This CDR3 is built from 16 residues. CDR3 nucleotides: TGCGCCAGCAGCACGGGACTAGCGGGAGGTAGGAACGAGCAGTACTTC. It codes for CASSTGLAGGRNEQYF.

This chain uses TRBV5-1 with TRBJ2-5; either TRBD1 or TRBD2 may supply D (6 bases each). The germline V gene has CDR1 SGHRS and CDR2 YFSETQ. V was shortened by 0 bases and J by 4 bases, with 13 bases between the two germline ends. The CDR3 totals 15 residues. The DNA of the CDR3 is TGCGCCAGCAGCTTGGAAGGGGGAGGCTTAGAGACCCAGTACTTC. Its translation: CASSLEGGGLETQYF. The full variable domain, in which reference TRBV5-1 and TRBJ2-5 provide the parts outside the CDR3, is KAGVTQTPRYLIKTRGQQVTLSCSPISGHRSVSWYQQTPGQGLQFLFEYFSETQRNKGNFPGRFSGRQFSNSRSEMNVSTLELGDSALYLCASSLEGGGLETQYFGPGTRLLVL.

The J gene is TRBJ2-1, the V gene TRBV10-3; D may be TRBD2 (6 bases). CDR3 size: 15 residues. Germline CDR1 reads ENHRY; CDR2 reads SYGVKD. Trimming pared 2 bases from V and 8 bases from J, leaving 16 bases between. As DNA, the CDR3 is TGTGCCATCAGTGAGACGTCTGAATCGGGGGATGAGCAGTTCTTC. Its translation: CAISETSESGDEQFF.

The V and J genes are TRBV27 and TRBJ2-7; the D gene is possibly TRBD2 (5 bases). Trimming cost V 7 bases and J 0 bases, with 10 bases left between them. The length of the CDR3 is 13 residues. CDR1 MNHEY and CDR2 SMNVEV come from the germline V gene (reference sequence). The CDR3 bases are TGTGCCAGCACCGGACTTGACTCCTACGAGCAGTACTTC. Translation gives CASTGLDSYEQYF.

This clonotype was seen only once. CDR3: CASSIDRGRTAKNIQYF. The CDR3 bases are TGTGCCAGTAGTATAGATCGCGGGAGGACGGCCAAAAACATTCAGTACTTC. The V and J genes are TRBV19 and TRBJ2-4, with TRBD2 matching 8 bases. The CDR3 extends over 17 amino acids. Germline loops: CDR1 LNHDA, CDR2 SQIVND (reference sequence). J was trimmed by 1 base and V by 0 bases; bases with no gene match: 5.

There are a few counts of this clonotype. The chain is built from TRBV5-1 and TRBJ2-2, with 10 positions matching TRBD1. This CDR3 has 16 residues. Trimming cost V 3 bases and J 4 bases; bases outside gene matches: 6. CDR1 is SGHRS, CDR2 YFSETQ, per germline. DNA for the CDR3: TGCGCCAGCAGCTATGGGACAGGGGCTACCACCGGGGAGCTGTTTTTT. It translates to CASSYGTGATTGELFF.

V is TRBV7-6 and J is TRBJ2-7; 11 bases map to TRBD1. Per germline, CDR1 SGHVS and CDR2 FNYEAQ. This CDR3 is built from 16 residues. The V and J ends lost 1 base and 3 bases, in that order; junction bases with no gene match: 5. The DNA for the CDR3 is TGTGCCAGCAGCTTAGGGTCCGGGACAGGGGGCTACGAGCAGTACTTC. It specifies CASSLGSGTGGYEQYF.

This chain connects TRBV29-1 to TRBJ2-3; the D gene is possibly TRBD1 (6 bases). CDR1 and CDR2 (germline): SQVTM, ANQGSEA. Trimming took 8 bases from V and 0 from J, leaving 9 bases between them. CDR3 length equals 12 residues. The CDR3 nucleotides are TGCAGCCTGGACAGAAGCACAGATACGCAGTATTTT. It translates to CSLDRSTDTQYF.

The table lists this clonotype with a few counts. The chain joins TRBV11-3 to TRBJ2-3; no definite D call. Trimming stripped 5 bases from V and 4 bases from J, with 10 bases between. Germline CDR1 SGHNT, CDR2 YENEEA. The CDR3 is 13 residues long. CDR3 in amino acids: CASSKGAPDTQYF. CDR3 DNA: TGTGCCAGCAGCAAAGGAGCCCCAGATACGCAGTATTTT.

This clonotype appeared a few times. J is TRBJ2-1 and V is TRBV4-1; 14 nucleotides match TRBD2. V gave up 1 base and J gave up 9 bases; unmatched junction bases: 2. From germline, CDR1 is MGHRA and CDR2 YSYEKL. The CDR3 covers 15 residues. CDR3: CASSQGLAGGAEQFF. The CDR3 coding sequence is TGCGCCAGCAGCCAAGGACTAGCGGGAGGGGCTGAGCAGTTCTTC.

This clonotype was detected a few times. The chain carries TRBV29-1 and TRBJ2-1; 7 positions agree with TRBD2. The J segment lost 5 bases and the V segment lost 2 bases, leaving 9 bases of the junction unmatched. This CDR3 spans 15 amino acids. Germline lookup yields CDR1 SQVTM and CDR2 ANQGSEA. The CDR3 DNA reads TGCAGCGTTGAATTTGCTAGCGGTCCGGACAATGAGCAGTTCTTC. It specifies CSVEFASGPDNEQFF.

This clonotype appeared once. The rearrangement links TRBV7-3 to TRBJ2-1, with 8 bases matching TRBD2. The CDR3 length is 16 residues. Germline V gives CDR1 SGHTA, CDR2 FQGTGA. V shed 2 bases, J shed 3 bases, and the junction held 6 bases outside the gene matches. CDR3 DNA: TGTGCCAGCAGCTTAGGGACTAGAGGCGGCTACAATGAGCAGTTCTTC. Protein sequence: CASSLGTRGGYNEQFF.

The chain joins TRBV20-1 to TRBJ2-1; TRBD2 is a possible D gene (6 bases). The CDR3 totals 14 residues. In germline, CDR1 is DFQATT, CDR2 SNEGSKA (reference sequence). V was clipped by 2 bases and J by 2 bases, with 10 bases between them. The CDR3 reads CSARSPGAYNEQFF. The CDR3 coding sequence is TGCAGTGCTAGATCCCCGGGGGCCTACAATGAGCAGTTCTTC.

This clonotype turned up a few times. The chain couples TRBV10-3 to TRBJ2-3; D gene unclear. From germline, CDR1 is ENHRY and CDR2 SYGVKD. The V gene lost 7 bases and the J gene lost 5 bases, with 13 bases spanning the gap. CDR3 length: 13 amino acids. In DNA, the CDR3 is TGTGCCATCACTGCAAGGGATCTAGATACGCAGTATTTT. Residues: CAITARDLDTQYF.